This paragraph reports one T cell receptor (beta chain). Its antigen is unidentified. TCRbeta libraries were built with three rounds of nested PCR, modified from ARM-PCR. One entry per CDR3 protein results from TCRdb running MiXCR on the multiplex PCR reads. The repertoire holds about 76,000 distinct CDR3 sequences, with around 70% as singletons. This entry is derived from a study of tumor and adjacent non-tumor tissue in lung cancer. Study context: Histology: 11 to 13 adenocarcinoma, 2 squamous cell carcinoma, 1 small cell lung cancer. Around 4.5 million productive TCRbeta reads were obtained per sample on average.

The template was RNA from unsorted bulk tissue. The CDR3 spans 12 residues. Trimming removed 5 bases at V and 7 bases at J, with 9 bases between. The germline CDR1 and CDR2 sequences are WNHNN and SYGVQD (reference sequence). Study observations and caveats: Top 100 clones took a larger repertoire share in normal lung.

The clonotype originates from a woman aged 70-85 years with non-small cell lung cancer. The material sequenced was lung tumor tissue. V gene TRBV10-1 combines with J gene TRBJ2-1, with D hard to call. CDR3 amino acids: CASSNLVNEQFF. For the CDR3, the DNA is TGCGCCAGCAGTAACCTAGTGAATGAGCAGTTCTTC.